The TCR beta chain under discussion was sequenced for a study of preoperative IRX-2 immunotherapy in early breast cancer. The protocol was immunoSEQ multiplex PCR, while the TCRdb copy is restricted to in-frame clones and leaves out a portion. The table has about 37,000 clones, roughly four fifths seen once. There are a few counts of this clone. Treatment denoted: preoperative locoregional IRX-2 cytokine immunotherapy. Patients received preoperative, locoregional IRX-2 cytokine immunotherapy in a phase Ib study. This clonotype was sampled from a human donor with breast cancer. This sample comprised lymph node tissue, obtained after IRX-2 immunotherapy.

The DNA for the CDR3 is TGTGCCACCTCGGGGAGCACAGATACGCAGTATTTT. It is translated as CATSGSTDTQYF. This rearrangement joins TRBV6-8 to TRBJ2-3; possible D gene TRBD2, 5 bases. This CDR3 spans 12 amino acids. Germline-derived CDR1 and CDR2 are MNHGY and SAAAGT. The germline V and J ends were trimmed by 10 bases and 0 bases, with 8 bases remaining between them.